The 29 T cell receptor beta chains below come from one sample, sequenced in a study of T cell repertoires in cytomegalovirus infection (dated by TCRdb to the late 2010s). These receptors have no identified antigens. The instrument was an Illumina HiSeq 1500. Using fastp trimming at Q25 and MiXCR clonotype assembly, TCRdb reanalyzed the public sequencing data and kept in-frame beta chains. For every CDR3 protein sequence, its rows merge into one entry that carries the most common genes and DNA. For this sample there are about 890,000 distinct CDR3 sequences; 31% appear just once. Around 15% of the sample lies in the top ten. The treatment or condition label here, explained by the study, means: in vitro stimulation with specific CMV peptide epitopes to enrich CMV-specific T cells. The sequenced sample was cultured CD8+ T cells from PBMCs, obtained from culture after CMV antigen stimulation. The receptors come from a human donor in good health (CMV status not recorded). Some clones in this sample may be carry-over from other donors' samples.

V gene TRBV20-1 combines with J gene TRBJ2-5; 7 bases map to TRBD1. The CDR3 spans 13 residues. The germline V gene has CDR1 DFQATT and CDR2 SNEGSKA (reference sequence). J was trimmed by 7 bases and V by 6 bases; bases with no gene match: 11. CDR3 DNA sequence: TGCAGTGCACATGAGGGGGCTCGGGCGACCCAGTACTTC. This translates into CSAHEGARATQYF.

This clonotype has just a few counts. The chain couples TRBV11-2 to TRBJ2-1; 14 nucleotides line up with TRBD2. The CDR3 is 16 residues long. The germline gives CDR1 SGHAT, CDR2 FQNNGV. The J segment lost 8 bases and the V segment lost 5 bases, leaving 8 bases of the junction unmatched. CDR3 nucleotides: TGTGCCAGCAGCCCGTGGACTAGCGGGGGGCGGGATGAGCAGTTCTTC. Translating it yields CASSPWTSGGRDEQFF. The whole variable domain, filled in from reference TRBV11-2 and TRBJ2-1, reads EAGVAQSPRYKIIEKRQSVAFWCNPISGHATLYWYQQILGQGPKLLIQFQNNGVVDDSQLPKDRFSAERLKGVDSTLKIQPAKLEDSAVYLCASSPWTSGGRDEQFFGPGTRLTVL.

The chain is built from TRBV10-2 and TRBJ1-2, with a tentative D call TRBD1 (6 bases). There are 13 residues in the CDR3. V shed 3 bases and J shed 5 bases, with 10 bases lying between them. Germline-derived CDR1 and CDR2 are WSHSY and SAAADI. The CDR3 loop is CASSEAGVYGYTF. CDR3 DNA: TGCGCCAGCAGTGAAGCAGGGGTGTATGGCTACACCTTC.

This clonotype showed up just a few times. The CDR3 loop is CASSGWDGIIYGYTF. CDR3 coding DNA: TGTGCCAGCAGCGGATGGGACGGAATAATATATGGCTACACCTTC. This chain joins TRBV5-6 and TRBJ1-2, with D tentatively TRBD1 (5 bases). Germline V gene lookup returns CDR1 SGHDT and CDR2 YYEEEE. Trimming took off 4 bases at V and 5 bases at J, with 18 bases between the two ends. CDR3 length: 15 residues.

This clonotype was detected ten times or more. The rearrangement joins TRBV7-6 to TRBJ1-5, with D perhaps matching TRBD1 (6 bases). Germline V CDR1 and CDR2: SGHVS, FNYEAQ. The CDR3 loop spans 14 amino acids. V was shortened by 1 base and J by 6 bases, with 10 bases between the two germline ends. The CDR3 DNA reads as TGTGCCAGCAGCTTAGAAGGGGGGGTTCAGCCCCAGCATTTT. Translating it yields CASSLEGGVQPQHF.

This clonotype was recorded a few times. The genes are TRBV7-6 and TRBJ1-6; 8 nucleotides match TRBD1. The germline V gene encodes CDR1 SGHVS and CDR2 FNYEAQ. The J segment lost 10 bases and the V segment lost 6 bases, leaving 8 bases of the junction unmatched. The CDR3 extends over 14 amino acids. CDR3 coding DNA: TGTGCCAGCAGTCCAGGGGGCGCCTTCTCACCCCTCCACTTT. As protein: CASSPGGAFSPLHF.

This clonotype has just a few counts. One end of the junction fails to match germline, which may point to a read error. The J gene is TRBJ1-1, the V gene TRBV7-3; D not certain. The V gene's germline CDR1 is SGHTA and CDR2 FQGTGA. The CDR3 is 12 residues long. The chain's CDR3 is CANSGSYTEAFF. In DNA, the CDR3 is TGTGCCAACAGCGGGTCCTACACTGAAGCTTTCTTT.

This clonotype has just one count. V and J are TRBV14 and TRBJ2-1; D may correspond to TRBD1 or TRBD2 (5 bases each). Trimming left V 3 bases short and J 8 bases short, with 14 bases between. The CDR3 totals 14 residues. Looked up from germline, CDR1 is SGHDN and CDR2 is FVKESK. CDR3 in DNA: TGTGCCAGCAGCCATTATAAGAGGGGTGATGAGCAGTTCTTC. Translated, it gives CASSHYKRGDEQFF.

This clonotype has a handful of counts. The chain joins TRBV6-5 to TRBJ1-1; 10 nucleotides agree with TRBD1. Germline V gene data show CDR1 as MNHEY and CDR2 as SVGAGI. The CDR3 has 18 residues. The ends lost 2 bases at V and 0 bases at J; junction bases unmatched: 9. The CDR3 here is CASSYTDRGPLVNTEAFF. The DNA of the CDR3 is TGTGCCAGCAGTTACACTGACAGGGGGCCCCTCGTGAACACTGAAGCTTTCTTT.

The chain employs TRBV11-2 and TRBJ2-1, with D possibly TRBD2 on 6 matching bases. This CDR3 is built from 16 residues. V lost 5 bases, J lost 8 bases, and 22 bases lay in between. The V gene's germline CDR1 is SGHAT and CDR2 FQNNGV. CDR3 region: CASSHGFGRDFYEQFF. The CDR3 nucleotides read TGTGCCAGCAGCCATGGTTTCGGGCGGGATTTTTATGAGCAGTTCTTC. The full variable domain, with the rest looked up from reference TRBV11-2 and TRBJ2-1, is EAGVAQSPRYKIIEKRQSVAFWCNPISGHATLYWYQQILGQGPKLLIQFQNNGVVDDSQLPKDRFSAERLKGVDSTLKIQPAKLEDSAVYLCASSHGFGRDFYEQFFGPGTRLTVL.

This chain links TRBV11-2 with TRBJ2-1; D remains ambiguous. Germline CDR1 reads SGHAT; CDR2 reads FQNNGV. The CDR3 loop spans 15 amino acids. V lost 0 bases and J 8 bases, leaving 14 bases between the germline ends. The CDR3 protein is CASSLEASTGYEQFF. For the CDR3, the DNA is TGTGCCAGCAGCTTAGAAGCCTCTACCGGCTATGAGCAGTTCTTC.

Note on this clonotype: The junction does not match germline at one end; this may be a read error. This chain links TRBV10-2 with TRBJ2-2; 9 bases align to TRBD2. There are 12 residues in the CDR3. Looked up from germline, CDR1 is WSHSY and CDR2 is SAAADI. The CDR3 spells CASSDPGLAGIF. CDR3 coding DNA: TGCGCCAGCAGTGATCCGGGACTAGCTGGTATTTTT.

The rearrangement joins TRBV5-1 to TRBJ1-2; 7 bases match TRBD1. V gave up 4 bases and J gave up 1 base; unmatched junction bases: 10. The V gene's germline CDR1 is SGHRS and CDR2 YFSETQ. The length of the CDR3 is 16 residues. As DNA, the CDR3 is TGCGCCAGCAGCCCGAGACAGGGAGCGGGTAACTATGGCTACACCTTC. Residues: CASSPRQGAGNYGYTF. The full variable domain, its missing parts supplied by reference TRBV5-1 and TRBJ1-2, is KAGVTQTPRYLIKTRGQQVTLSCSPISGHRSVSWYQQTPGQGLQFLFEYFSETQRNKGNFPGRFSGRQFSNSRSEMNVSTLELGDSALYLCASSPRQGAGNYGYTFGSGTRLTVV.

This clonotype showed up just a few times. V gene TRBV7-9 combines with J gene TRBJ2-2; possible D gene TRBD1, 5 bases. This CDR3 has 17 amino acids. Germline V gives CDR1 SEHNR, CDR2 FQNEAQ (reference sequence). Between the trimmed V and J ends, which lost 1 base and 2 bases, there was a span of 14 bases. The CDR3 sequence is CASSLDLGQGNTGELFF. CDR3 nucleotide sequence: TGTGCCAGCAGCTTAGATCTGGGGCAGGGAAACACCGGGGAGCTGTTTTTT.

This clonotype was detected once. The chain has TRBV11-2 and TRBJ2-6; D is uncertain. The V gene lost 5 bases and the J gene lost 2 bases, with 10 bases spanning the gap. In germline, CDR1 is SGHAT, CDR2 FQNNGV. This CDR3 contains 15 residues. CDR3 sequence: CASSLGWTGANVLTF. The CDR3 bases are TGTGCCAGCAGCCTGGGGTGGACTGGGGCCAACGTCCTGACTTTC.

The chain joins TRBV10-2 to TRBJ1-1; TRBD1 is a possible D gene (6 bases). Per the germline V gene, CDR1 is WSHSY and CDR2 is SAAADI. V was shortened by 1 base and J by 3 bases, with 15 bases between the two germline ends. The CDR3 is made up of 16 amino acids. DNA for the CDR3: TGCGCCAGCAGTGAGTTCCGTTGGCAGGGGCACACTGAAGCTTTCTTT. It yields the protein CASSEFRWQGHTEAFF.

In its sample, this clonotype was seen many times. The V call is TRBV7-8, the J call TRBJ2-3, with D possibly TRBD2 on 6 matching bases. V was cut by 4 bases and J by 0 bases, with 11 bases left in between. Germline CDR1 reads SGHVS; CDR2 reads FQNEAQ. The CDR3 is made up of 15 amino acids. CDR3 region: CASSSRDSSTDTQYF. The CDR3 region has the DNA TGTGCCAGCAGCTCCCGGGACTCTAGCACAGATACGCAGTATTTT.

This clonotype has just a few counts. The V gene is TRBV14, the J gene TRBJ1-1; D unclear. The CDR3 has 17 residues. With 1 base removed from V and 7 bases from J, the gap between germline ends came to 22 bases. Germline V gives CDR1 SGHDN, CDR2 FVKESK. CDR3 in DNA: TGTGCCAGCAGCCAAGCGTCCTTTTCTGGCATACTATTTGAAGCTTTCTTT. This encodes CASSQASFSGILFEAFF. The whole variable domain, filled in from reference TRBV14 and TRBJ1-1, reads EAGVTQFPSHSVIEKGQTVTLRCDPISGHDNLYWYRRVMGKEIKFLLHFVKESKQDESGMPNNRFLAERTGGTYSTLKVQPAELEDSGVYFCASSQASFSGILFEAFFGQGTRLTVV.

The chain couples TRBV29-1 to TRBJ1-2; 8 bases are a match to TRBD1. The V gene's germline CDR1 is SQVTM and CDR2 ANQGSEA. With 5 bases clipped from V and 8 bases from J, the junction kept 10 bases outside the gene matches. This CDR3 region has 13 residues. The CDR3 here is CSVSGTGVYGYTF. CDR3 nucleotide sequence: TGCAGCGTTTCCGGGACAGGAGTATACGGCTACACCTTC.

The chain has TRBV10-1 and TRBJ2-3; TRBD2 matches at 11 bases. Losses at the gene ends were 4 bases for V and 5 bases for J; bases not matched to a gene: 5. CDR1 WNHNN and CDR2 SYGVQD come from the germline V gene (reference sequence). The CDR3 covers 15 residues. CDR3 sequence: CASSVSSGGLDTQYF. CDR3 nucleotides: TGCGCCAGCAGTGTATCTAGCGGGGGGCTAGATACGCAGTATTTT.

The CDR3 spells CASRPIEWRGSYEQFF. The CDR3 DNA reads TGTGCCAGCAGGCCCATAGAGTGGCGGGGGAGCTATGAGCAGTTCTTC. J is TRBJ2-1 and V is TRBV6-5, with TRBD2 identical over 7 bases. CDR3 length: 16 amino acids. Per germline, CDR1 MNHEY and CDR2 SVGAGI. The ends lost 6 bases at V and 8 bases at J; junction bases unmatched: 16.

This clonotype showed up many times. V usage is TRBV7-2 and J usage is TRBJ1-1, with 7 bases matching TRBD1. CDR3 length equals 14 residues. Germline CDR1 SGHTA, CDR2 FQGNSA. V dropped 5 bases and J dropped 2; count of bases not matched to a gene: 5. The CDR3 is CASSRTGFNTEAFF. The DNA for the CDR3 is TGTGCCAGCAGCCGGACAGGATTCAACACTGAAGCTTTCTTT. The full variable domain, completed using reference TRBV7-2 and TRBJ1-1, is GAGVSQSPSNKVTEKGKDVELRCDPISGHTALYWYRQSLGQGLEFLIYFQGNSAPDKSGLPSDRFSAERTGGSVSTLTIQRTQQEDSAVYLCASSRTGFNTEAFFGQGTRLTVV.

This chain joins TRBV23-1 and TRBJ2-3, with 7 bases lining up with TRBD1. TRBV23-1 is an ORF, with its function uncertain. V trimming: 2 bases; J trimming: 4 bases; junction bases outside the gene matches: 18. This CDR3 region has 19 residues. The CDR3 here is CASSQITRDRGLSPDTQYF. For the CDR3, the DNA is TGCGCCAGCAGTCAAATCACCCGGGACAGAGGTTTAAGCCCAGATACGCAGTATTTT.

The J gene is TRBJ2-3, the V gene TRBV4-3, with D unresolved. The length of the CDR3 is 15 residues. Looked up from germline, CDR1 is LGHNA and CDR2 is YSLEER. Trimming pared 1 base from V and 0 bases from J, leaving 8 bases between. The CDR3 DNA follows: TGCGCCAGCAGCCAAGGTCTAGATAGCACAGATACGCAGTATTTT. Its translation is CASSQGLDSTDTQYF.

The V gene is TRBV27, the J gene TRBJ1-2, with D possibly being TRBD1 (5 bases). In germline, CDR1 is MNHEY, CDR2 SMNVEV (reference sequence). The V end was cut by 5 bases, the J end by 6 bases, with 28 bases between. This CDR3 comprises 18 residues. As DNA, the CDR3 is TGTGCCAGCAGTCTCTCGGGGACGGGAGGGGTCTTTAAAGATGGCTACACCTTC. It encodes CASSLSGTGGVFKDGYTF.

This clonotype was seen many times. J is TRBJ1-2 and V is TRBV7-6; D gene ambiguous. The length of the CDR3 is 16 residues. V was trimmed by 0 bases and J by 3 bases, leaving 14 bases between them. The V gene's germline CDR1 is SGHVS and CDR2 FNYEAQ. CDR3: CASSLARTGSDYGYTF. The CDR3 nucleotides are TGTGCCAGCAGCTTAGCGCGAACGGGGTCTGACTATGGCTACACCTTC.

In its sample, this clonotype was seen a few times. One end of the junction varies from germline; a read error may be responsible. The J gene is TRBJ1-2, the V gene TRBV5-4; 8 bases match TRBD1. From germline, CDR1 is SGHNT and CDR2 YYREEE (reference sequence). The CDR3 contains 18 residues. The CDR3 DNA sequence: TGTGCCAGCAGCCCCCCGTCGGGACAGGTCCTTAATACATATGACTACACCTTC. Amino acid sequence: CASSPPSGQVLNTYDYTF.

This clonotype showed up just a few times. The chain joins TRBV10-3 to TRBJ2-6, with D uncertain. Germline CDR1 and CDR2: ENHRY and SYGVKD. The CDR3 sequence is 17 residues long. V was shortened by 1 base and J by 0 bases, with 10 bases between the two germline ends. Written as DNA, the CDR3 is TGTGCCATCAGTGAGTTAGAGGTAGACTCTGGGGCCAACGTCCTGACTTTC. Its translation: CAISELEVDSGANVLTF.

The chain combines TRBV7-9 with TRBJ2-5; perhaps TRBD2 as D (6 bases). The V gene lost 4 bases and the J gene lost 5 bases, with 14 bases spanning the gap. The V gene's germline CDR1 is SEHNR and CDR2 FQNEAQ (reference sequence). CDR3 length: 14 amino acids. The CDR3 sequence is CASSSGGYMETQYF. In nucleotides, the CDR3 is TGTGCCAGCAGCTCCGGAGGGTATATGGAGACCCAGTACTTC.